These T cell receptor beta chains were read from a single sample in a study of cytomegalovirus exposure and HLA in healthy donors. Measured with immunoSEQ multiplex PCR; TCRdb has only the in-frame clones, and not every one. The sample lists 100,000 to 150,000 clones, over 60% occurring once. Sample: PBMCs. The source is a female donor in good health and CMV-seronegative. Both conserved end residues are part of each CDR3.

v_call | cdr3_aa
TRBV7-9 | CASSLASGGYEQYF
TRBV11-2 | CASSPGLTYEQYF
TRBV7-2 | CASSLTKDRGYGYTF
TRBV5-1 | CASSQQGWSPDTQYF
TRBV5-6 | CASSFLDRGLTGELFF
TRBV30 | CAWSLLVNTEAFF
TRBV18 | CASSPPSGALNTEAFF
TRBV28 | CACQGELYTEAFF
TRBV11-2 | CASSLAGQGPYEQYF
TRBV2 | CASRVQGISEAFF
TRBV7-7 | CASSLDAGYNEQFF
TRBV18 | CASSPGQGANEKLFF
TRBV7-6 | CASSLGGEATQYF
TRBV1 | CTSSQDLKDSGRAVYNEQFF